This T cell receptor beta chain was recorded in a study of neurological immune-mediated disorders. Template-switch 5'RACE cDNA synthesis added a 10-nucleotide unique molecular identifier. TCRdb re-derived calls from the 5' RACE reads in MiXCR, one entry per CDR3 protein. The data contain about 37,000 distinct CDR3 sequences, approximately 10% of them singletons. Points from the study as a whole: The greatest degree of TCR clonal expansion was observed in HTLV-1-associated myelopathy, with the lowest in multiple sclerosis, below that of healthy controls.

CD4+ or CD8+ T cells at a count of about a million served as input for the sorted libraries. The sample holds many counts of this clonotype. Its antigen is unidentified. The CDR3 spans 15 residues. Trimming left V 6 bases short and J 5 bases short, with 19 bases between. The chain couples TRBV12-3 or TRBV12-4 to TRBJ1-2, with D uncertain. Sequencing was performed on CD4+ T cells from blood. This clonotype originated in a woman under 40 with HTLV-1-associated myelopathy (HAM/TSP). The CDR3 reads CASRPQGPKAYGYTF. For the CDR3, the DNA is TGTGCCAGCAGGCCCCAAGGGCCGAAAGCATATGGCTACACCTTC.